The 24 T cell receptor beta chains in this list originate from one sample, sequenced in a study of blood T cell repertoires in COVID-19. The assay was immunoSEQ multiplex PCR, and TCRdb's table has in-frame clones only and misses some. The sample lists over 250,000 clones; 89% were seen once. The sequencing sample was made of PBMCs or T cells enriched from blood (not recorded which). Source of these receptors: a woman in her sixties who had recovered from COVID-19.

J is TRBJ2-2 and V is TRBV7-8; TRBD1 matches at 7 bases. The CDR3 runs to 16 residues. CDR1 and CDR2 (germline): SGHVS, FQNEAQ. The V gene end was trimmed by 2 bases and the J gene end by 6 bases; junction bases not matched to a gene: 9. DNA for the CDR3: TGTGCCAGCAGCTTACGGTCCGGCGGACAGGCCGGGGAGCTGTTTTTT. Translating gives CASSLRSGGQAGELFF. Complete variable domain (other parts from reference TRBV7-8 and TRBJ2-2): GAGVSQSPRYKVAKRGQDVALRCDPISGHVSLFWYQQALGQGPEFLTYFQNEAQLDKSGLPSDRFFAERPEGSVSTLKIQRTQQEDSAVYLCASSLRSGGQAGELFFGEGSRLTVL.

This clone was recorded only once. The V and J genes are TRBV29-1 and TRBJ2-7; a weak D match, TRBD1 (5 bases). Germline V gene lookup returns CDR1 SQVTM and CDR2 ANQGSEA. Trimming stripped 4 bases from V and 8 bases from J, with 15 bases between. The CDR3 has 12 amino acids. CDR3 sequence reads: CSVGQSLRQQYF. CDR3 bases: TGCAGCGTTGGACAGTCTCTCCGGCAGCAGTACTTC.

V gene TRBV7-9 combines with J gene TRBJ2-3, with 11 bases lining up with TRBD2. V shed 2 bases, J shed 1 base, and the junction held 2 bases outside the gene matches. The CDR3 is made up of 16 amino acids. Per germline, CDR1 SEHNR and CDR2 FQNEAQ (reference sequence). The DNA for the CDR3 is TGTGCCAGCAGCTTACTAGCGGGGGGACGCACAGATACGCAGTATTTT. As protein: CASSLLAGGRTDTQYF.

The chain joins TRBV4-1 to TRBJ2-5; 8 bases are a match to TRBD2. The junction had 4 bases not matched to a gene; V was cut back by 0 bases and J by 4 bases. Germline V gene sequence: CDR1 MGHRA, CDR2 YSYEKL. The CDR3 is 15 amino acids. The CDR3 sequence is CASSQDRSGRETQYF. The CDR3, as DNA: TGCGCCAGCAGCCAAGATCGAAGCGGGAGAGAGACCCAGTACTTC.

The gene calls are TRBV24-1 and TRBJ1-5; D call uncertain. Germline CDR1 reads KGHDR; CDR2 reads SFDVKD. The V end was cut by 5 bases, the J end by 6 bases, with 13 bases between. The CDR3 length is 14 residues. The CDR3 here is CATSVSRSGQPQHF. The DNA of the CDR3 is TGTGCCACCAGTGTTTCAAGGTCGGGTCAGCCCCAGCATTTT.

The V gene is TRBV29-1, the J gene TRBJ1-4, with 7 bases identical to TRBD1. V gave up 6 bases and J gave up 7 bases; unmatched junction bases: 14. The CDR3 extends over 15 amino acids. Germline assignment: CDR1 SQVTM and CDR2 ANQGSEA. The CDR3 spells CSVLKNLDRVEKLFF. The CDR3 coding sequence is TGCAGCGTGCTAAAAAACCTCGACAGGGTTGAAAAACTGTTTTTT.

The rearrangement joins TRBV20-1 to TRBJ2-7; 9 nucleotides agree with TRBD2. Germline V gives CDR1 DFQATT, CDR2 SNEGSKA (reference sequence). This CDR3 comprises 14 residues. V shed 3 bases and J 3 bases; nucleotides not matched to a gene: 6. The CDR3 coding sequence is TGCAGTGCTAGTAGCGGGAGCGTGCGCTACGAGCAGTACTTC. Its translation: CSASSGSVRYEQYF.

The chain is built from TRBV11-2 and TRBJ1-5; D perhaps matches TRBD1 (5 bases). V was pared by 4 bases and J by 5 bases, with 9 bases between. CDR3 length: 13 amino acids. Germline V gives CDR1 SGHAT, CDR2 FQNNGV. The CDR3 nucleotides are TGTGCCAGCAGCTCGTCAGGGTATCAGCCCCAGCATTTT. It specifies CASSSSGYQPQHF.

CDR3 loop: CASSLAREGTQYF. The DNA for the CDR3 is TGTGCCAGCAGCTTAGCGAGGGAGGGGACCCAGTACTTC. This chain connects TRBV11-1 to TRBJ2-5; 7 bases are shared with TRBD2. In germline, CDR1 is SGHAT, CDR2 FQDESV (reference sequence). V shed 0 bases and J 7 bases; nucleotides not matched to a gene: 2. This CDR3 has 13 amino acids.

The J gene is TRBJ2-7, the V gene TRBV3-1 (or the pseudogene TRBV3-2); a possible D gene is TRBD2 (5 bases). This CDR3 is 13 amino acids long. Trimming stripped 1 base from V and 8 bases from J, with 12 bases between. In germline, CDR1 is LGHDT, CDR2 YNNKEL (reference sequence). The CDR3 nucleotides are TGTGCCAGCAGCCAAGCACTAGTTGGACAGCAGTACTTC. Translated, it gives CASSQALVGQQYF.

The CDR3 sequence: CASSPHSYGYTF. The CDR3 nucleotides are TGTGCCAGCAGTCCTCACAGCTATGGCTACACCTTC. The chain links TRBV2 to TRBJ1-2; D unclear. V was trimmed by 5 bases and J by 4 bases, leaving 8 bases between them. The CDR3 loop spans 12 amino acids. Germline lookup yields CDR1 SNHLY and CDR2 FYNNEI.

The rearrangement uses TRBV10-2 and TRBJ1-1; 7 bases are shared with TRBD1. From germline, CDR1 is WSHSY and CDR2 SAAADI. The J segment lost 0 bases and the V segment lost 9 bases, leaving 13 bases of the junction unmatched. This CDR3 is 16 amino acids long. The CDR3 DNA is TGCGCCAGTCGACAGGGCTCCATTTTGATGAACACTGAAGCTTTCTTT. Encoded protein: CASRQGSILMNTEAFF.

This chain links TRBV5-8 with TRBJ1-1, with 8 bases fitting TRBD1. The CDR3 is 13 residues long. Germline CDR1 and CDR2: SGHTS and YDEGEE. The V and J ends lost 0 bases and 10 bases, in that order; junction bases with no gene match: 5. CDR3 loop: CASSLVRQGRAFF. CDR3 coding DNA: TGTGCCAGCAGCTTGGTCCGACAGGGGCGAGCTTTCTTT.

With respect to this clone: It may be a read error: a sequence one base away is much more abundant. The same CDR3 can be traced to other DNA sequences in this sample. The rearrangement uses TRBV30 and TRBJ1-6, with 7 bases fitting TRBD1. The J segment lost 7 bases and the V segment lost 5 bases, leaving 5 bases of the junction unmatched. Per the germline V gene, CDR1 is GTSNPN and CDR2 is SVGIG (reference sequence). This CDR3 is 13 amino acids long. Here the CDR3 reads CAWAGTANSPLHF. CDR3 DNA sequence: TGTGCCTGGGCCGGGACAGCGAATTCACCCCTCCACTTT.

The rearrangement links TRBV9 to TRBJ2-7; TRBD1 matches at 8 bases. J was trimmed by 4 bases and V by 0 bases; bases with no gene match: 9. This CDR3 is built from 16 residues. CDR1 is SGDLS, CDR2 YYNGEE, per germline. The CDR3 coding sequence is TGTGCCAGCAGCGTAGCTACCGGACAGGGTCCTTACGAGCAGTACTTC. Its protein is CASSVATGQGPYEQYF.

The V call is TRBV5-8, the J call TRBJ1-5, with D uncertain. Germline values: CDR1 SGHTS, CDR2 YDEGEE. This CDR3 region has 16 residues. V was clipped by 1 base and J by 2 bases, with 13 bases between them. CDR3 protein: CASSLYSGMGNQPQHF. DNA for the CDR3: TGTGCCAGCAGCTTGTATTCGGGGATGGGCAATCAGCCCCAGCATTTT.

The chain has TRBV5-1 and TRBJ1-1, with TRBD1 identical over 10 bases. V dropped 0 bases and J dropped 8; count of bases not matched to a gene: 10. The germline V gene encodes CDR1 SGHRS and CDR2 YFSETQ. This CDR3 has 16 residues. In DNA form, the CDR3 reads TGCGCCAGCAGCTTGGAACCGGGACAGGGGCCATTAGAAGCTTTCTTT. Amino acids: CASSLEPGQGPLEAFF.

This chain uses TRBV2 with TRBJ1-6; 7 nucleotides match TRBD1. Germline V gives CDR1 SNHLY, CDR2 FYNNEI. The CDR3 consists of 14 residues. Trimming cost V 8 bases and J 7 bases; bases outside gene matches: 8. The chain's CDR3 is CASGPGQTNSPLHF. The CDR3 DNA follows: TGTGCCAGCGGCCCGGGACAGACCAATTCACCCCTCCACTTT.

The DNA of the CDR3 is TGTGAACACCCCAACGGGGGGTCCTTATCCTACGAGCAGTACTTC. Translation gives CEHPNGGSLSYEQYF. The rearrangement uses TRBV11-2 and TRBJ2-7; TRBD2 matches at 7 bases. CDR1 and CDR2 from the germline V gene are SGHAT and FQNNGV. The CDR3 totals 15 residues.

The rearrangement joins TRBV4-2 to TRBJ2-3; D possibly corresponds to TRBD2 (6 bases). The CDR3 contains 18 residues. With 0 bases removed from V and 2 bases from J, the gap between germline ends came to 18 bases. The germline gives CDR1 LGHNA, CDR2 YNFKEQ. CDR3 region: CASSQEGGTSRSTDTQYF. The CDR3 bases are TGTGCCAGCAGCCAAGAGGGGGGTACTAGCCGATCCACAGATACGCAGTATTTT.

The chain links TRBV11-3 to TRBJ1-2, with 7 positions matching TRBD1. The CDR3 spans 14 residues. The germline CDR1 and CDR2 sequences are SGHNT and YENEEA. V lost 4 bases, J lost 4 bases, and 6 bases stayed unmatched. This CDR3 is CASSWGTDSYGYTF. For the CDR3, the DNA is TGTGCCAGCAGCTGGGGGACAGATTCCTATGGCTACACCTTC.

Notes on this clone: Germline is not matched at one junction end, which may reflect a read error. This chain uses TRBV28 with TRBJ2-1; D possibly corresponds to TRBD2 (6 bases). Germline V lookup: CDR1 MDHEN, CDR2 SYDVKM. The CDR3 has 12 residues. DNA for the CDR3: TGTGCCAGCAGTCCCCCTGGGGGGAGTAAGGTCTTC. Translated, it gives CASSPPGGSKVF.

This sequence joins TRBV10-3 and TRBJ2-5; D may be TRBD2 (5 bases). This CDR3 has 14 residues. CDR1 ENHRY and CDR2 SYGVKD come from the germline V gene. V was cut by 6 bases and J by 4 bases, with 15 bases left in between. In DNA, the CDR3 is TGTGCCATCAGCCGAGGAGAGGCGGGAGAGACCCAGTACTTC. It yields the protein CAISRGEAGETQYF.

This chain joins TRBV5-1 and TRBJ1-1, with D unresolved. The CDR3 runs to 15 residues. CDR1 is SGHRS and CDR2 is YFSETQ in the germline V gene. The V and J ends lost 0 bases and 2 bases respectively, with 11 bases between them. The CDR3 is CASSLGVTGNTEAFF. Here the CDR3 DNA reads TGCGCCAGCAGCTTGGGGGTGACTGGAAACACTGAAGCTTTCTTT.